Below, one T cell receptor (beta chain) is given with its context. Its specificity is not known. This specimen belongs to a study of T cell responses to AZD1222 COVID-19 vaccine. Overall study results and limits: Within unmutated variant regions lay the reported targets of nearly half of spike-specific TCRs. Across spike, vaccine-associated CD4 TCRs were found, dominant at 160-218 and 743-854. Only six individuals given AZD1222 were seropositive at baseline.

Generated by immunoSEQ multiplex PCR, the TCRdb table keeps only in-frame clones and is missing some. The data contain around 160,000 clones, around nine tenths of them singletons. Trimming took 0 bases from V and 1 from J, leaving 7 bases between them. Per the germline V gene, CDR1 is GTSNPN and CDR2 is SVGIG (reference sequence). The CDR3 loop spans 14 amino acids. The sequence came from an adult in good health. This sequence joins TRBV30 and TRBJ1-3; D uncertain. The source was peripheral blood, collected on day 0 of MenACWY control vaccination. The CDR3 here is CAWSVTASGNTIYF. For the CDR3, the DNA is TGTGCCTGGAGTGTGACTGCTTCTGGAAACACCATATATTTT.